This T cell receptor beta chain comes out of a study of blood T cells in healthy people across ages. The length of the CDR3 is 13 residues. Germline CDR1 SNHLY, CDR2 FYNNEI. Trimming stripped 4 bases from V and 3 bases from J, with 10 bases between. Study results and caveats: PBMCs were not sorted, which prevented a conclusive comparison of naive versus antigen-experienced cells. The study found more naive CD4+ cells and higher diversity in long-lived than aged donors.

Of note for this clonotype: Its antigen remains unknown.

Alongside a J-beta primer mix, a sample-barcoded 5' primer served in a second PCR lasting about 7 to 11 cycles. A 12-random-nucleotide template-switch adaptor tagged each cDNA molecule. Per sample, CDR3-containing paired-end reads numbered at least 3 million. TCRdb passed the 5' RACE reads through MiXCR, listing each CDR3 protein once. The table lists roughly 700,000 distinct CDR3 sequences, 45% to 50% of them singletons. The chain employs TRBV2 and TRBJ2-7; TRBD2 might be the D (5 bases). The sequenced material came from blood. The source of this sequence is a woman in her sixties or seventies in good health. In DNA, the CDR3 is TGTGCCAGCAGTGGAGCGGTTATCTACGAGCAGTACTTC. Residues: CASSGAVIYEQYF.